This is a list of T cell receptor beta chains from one sample in a study of blood T cell repertoires in COVID-19. Here immunoSEQ multiplex PCR was the method, and the copy in TCRdb shows in-frame clones only, minus some. The sample lists approximately 90,000 clones, 81% seen once, with around a quarter in the top ten. The material sequenced was peripheral blood. The receptors were sampled from a man at least 80 years old with active or convalescent COVID-19. CDR3s include the opening cysteine and the closing phenylalanine or tryptophan. The order of the fields is V gene, D gene, J gene, CDR3 length, clone size, CDR3 DNA, CDR3 protein. A D gene is named only where the DNA matches it firmly. For some rows the clone size is stated as once, few or many, or as a class when expanded; others skip it.

V gene: TRBV5-6
D gene: NA
J gene: TRBJ2-3
CDR3 length: 16
clone size: NA
CDR3 DNA: TGTGCCAGCAGCTTCGCCGGGACTGCTAGCACAGATACGCAGTATTTT
CDR3 protein: CASSFAGTASTDTQYF

V gene: TRBV5-1
D gene: TRBD1
J gene: TRBJ1-6
CDR3 length: 14
clone size: NA
CDR3 DNA: TGCGCCAGCAGCCCGGGGACAGGGGTCTCACCCCTCCACTTT
CDR3 protein: CASSPGTGVSPLHF

V gene: TRBV5-1
D gene: TRBD1
J gene: TRBJ1-1
CDR3 length: 14
clone size: many
CDR3 DNA: TGCGCCAGCAGCGAGCTGACAGGGAGGACTGAAGCTTTCTTT
CDR3 protein: CASSELTGRTEAFF

V gene: TRBV3-1/TRBV3-2
D gene: TRBD2
J gene: TRBJ2-3
CDR3 length: 17
clone size: NA
CDR3 DNA: TGTGCCAGCAGCCAGGGGGGACTAGCTTGGGGGAAAGATACGCAGTATTTT
CDR3 protein: CASSQGGLAWGKDTQYF

V gene: TRBV12-3/TRBV12-4
D gene: NA
J gene: TRBJ2-2
CDR3 length: 11
clone size: NA
CDR3 DNA: TGTGCCAGCAGTTTTGGAGTCGAGCTGTTTTTT
CDR3 protein: CASSFGVELFF

V gene: TRBV27
D gene: NA
J gene: TRBJ1-4
CDR3 length: 16
clone size: NA
CDR3 DNA: TGTGCCAGCAGTCCCCCAGGCCGCGCAACTAATGAAAAACTGTTTTTT
CDR3 protein: CASSPPGRATNEKLFF

V gene: TRBV2
D gene: TRBD2
J gene: TRBJ2-5
CDR3 length: 15
clone size: NA
CDR3 DNA: TGTGCCAGCAGTCTTCTAGCGGGGGGGGAAGAGACCCAGTACTTC
CDR3 protein: CASSLLAGGEETQYF

V gene: TRBV3-1/TRBV3-2
D gene: NA
J gene: TRBJ2-1
CDR3 length: 12
clone size: NA
CDR3 DNA: TGTGCCAGCAGCATAAGCCCTAAATCGAGGTTCTTC
CDR3 protein: CASSISPKSRFF

V gene: TRBV9
D gene: TRBD1
J gene: TRBJ2-1
CDR3 length: 15
clone size: once
CDR3 DNA: TGTGCCAGCAGCGTGACAGGGGATGGTACCAATGAGCAGTTCTTC
CDR3 protein: CASSVTGDGTNEQFF

V gene: TRBV4-1
D gene: TRBD1
J gene: TRBJ1-1
CDR3 length: 15
clone size: NA
CDR3 DNA: TGCGCCAGCAGCCACCCGTCCGGGACAGGGGAGCGAGCTTTCTTT
CDR3 protein: CASSHPSGTGERAFF

V gene: TRBV3-1/TRBV3-2
D gene: NA
J gene: TRBJ1-3
CDR3 length: 15
clone size: NA
CDR3 DNA: TGTGCCAGCAGCCAAGGGGGCACCACTGGAAACACCATATATTTT
CDR3 protein: CASSQGGTTGNTIYF

V gene: TRBV5-1
D gene: NA
J gene: TRBJ2-3
CDR3 length: 14
clone size: NA
CDR3 DNA: TGCGCCAGCAGCTTGGCACAGGGTGCAGATACGCAGTATTTT
CDR3 protein: CASSLAQGADTQYF

V gene: TRBV15
D gene: NA
J gene: TRBJ2-3
CDR3 length: 13
clone size: NA
CDR3 DNA: TGTGCCACCAGCAGAGGCTACACAGATACGCAGTATTTT
CDR3 protein: CATSRGYTDTQYF

V gene: TRBV19
D gene: NA
J gene: TRBJ1-4
CDR3 length: 12
clone size: few
CDR3 DNA: TGTGCCAGCAGACAGAATAATGAAAAACTGTTTTTT
CDR3 protein: CASRQNNEKLFF

V gene: TRBV5-1
D gene: TRBD1
J gene: TRBJ2-1
CDR3 length: 17
clone size: NA
CDR3 DNA: TGCGCCAGCAGCTTGTGGTCGACAGGGGCGGCCTACAATGAGCAGTTCTTC
CDR3 protein: CASSLWSTGAAYNEQFF

V gene: TRBV7-8
D gene: NA
J gene: TRBJ1-1
CDR3 length: 15
clone size: NA
CDR3 DNA: TGTGCCAGCAGCTTAGCGGGACAACTTAACACTGAAGCTTTCTTT
CDR3 protein: CASSLAGQLNTEAFF

V gene: TRBV7-2
D gene: NA
J gene: TRBJ1-2
CDR3 length: 15
clone size: NA
CDR3 DNA: TGTGCCAGCAGACTGACCCAATATACGGGGGTTGGCTACACCTTC
CDR3 protein: CASRLTQYTGVGYTF

V gene: TRBV6-2/TRBV6-3
D gene: NA
J gene: TRBJ1-6
CDR3 length: 14
clone size: NA
CDR3 DNA: TGTGCCAGCAGTTCCCTCCGGGGGAATTCACCCCTCCACTTT
CDR3 protein: CASSSLRGNSPLHF

V gene: TRBV27
D gene: TRBD1
J gene: TRBJ2-3
CDR3 length: 16
clone size: NA
CDR3 DNA: TGTGCCAGCAGTTTGAATGTTGGGACAGGGGAAGGTACGCAGTATTTT
CDR3 protein: CASSLNVGTGEGTQYF

V gene: TRBV19
D gene: NA
J gene: TRBJ1-1
CDR3 length: 12
clone size: NA
CDR3 DNA: TGTGCCAGTAGTACCACAGAACTTGAAGCTTTCTTT
CDR3 protein: CASSTTELEAFF

V gene: TRBV6-2/TRBV6-3
D gene: TRBD2
J gene: TRBJ2-3
CDR3 length: 17
clone size: NA
CDR3 DNA: TGTGCCAGCAGTTATCTCAGTGGTCGGGGGGTCACAGATACGCAGTATTTT
CDR3 protein: CASSYLSGRGVTDTQYF

V gene: TRBV5-1
D gene: NA
J gene: TRBJ2-7
CDR3 length: 16
clone size: NA
CDR3 DNA: TGCGCCAGCAGCTTGCCAGACAGATGGCCTTCCTACGAGCAGTACTTC
CDR3 protein: CASSLPDRWPSYEQYF

V gene: TRBV24-1
D gene: NA
J gene: TRBJ1-5
CDR3 length: 13
clone size: NA
CDR3 DNA: TGTGCCACCAGGGCAACGAGCAATCAGCCCCAGCATTTT
CDR3 protein: CATRATSNQPQHF

V gene: TRBV3-1/TRBV3-2
D gene: TRBD2
J gene: TRBJ2-2
CDR3 length: 17
clone size: NA
CDR3 DNA: TGTGCCAGCAGCCAAGGACTAGCGGGGGCGAACACCGGGGAGCTGTTTTTT
CDR3 protein: CASSQGLAGANTGELFF

V gene: TRBV7-9
D gene: NA
J gene: TRBJ1-2
CDR3 length: 13
clone size: NA
CDR3 DNA: TGTGCCAGCAGCTTCCGGGCAGGGGAAGGCTACACCTTC
CDR3 protein: CASSFRAGEGYTF

V gene: TRBV9
D gene: NA
J gene: TRBJ2-7
CDR3 length: 15
clone size: few
CDR3 DNA: TGTGCCAGCAGCGTTGCCGGGACTTCAAACTACGAGCAGTACTTC
CDR3 protein: CASSVAGTSNYEQYF

V gene: TRBV11-1
D gene: NA
J gene: TRBJ2-5
CDR3 length: 15
clone size: once
CDR3 DNA: TGTGCCAGCAGCCATCTGGTGGCAAATCAAGAGACCCAGTACTTC
CDR3 protein: CASSHLVANQETQYF

V gene: TRBV9
D gene: TRBD1
J gene: TRBJ1-1
CDR3 length: 15
clone size: once
CDR3 DNA: TGTGCCAGCAGCGCCCGACAGGGAGCGAACACTGAAGCTTTCTTT
CDR3 protein: CASSARQGANTEAFF